This T cell receptor (beta chain) was identified in a study of blood T cell repertoires in COVID-19. Study background: Acute-phase and convalescent COVID-19 samples originated in the United States, Italy and Spain. In each case, the material was cDNA or gDNA derived from T cells, B-cell-depleted T cells, or PBMCs.

Assay used: immunoSEQ multiplex PCR; TCRdb lists only in-frame clones, some missing. This table has about 81,000 clones, about 86% appearing once. The V gene's germline CDR1 is SQVTM and CDR2 ANQGSEA. Trimming removed 1 base from V and 14 bases from J, with 15 bases in between. The CDR3 is 13 amino acids. Sequencing was carried out using peripheral blood. The chain uses TRBV29-1 and TRBJ1-6; D is uncertain. The sequence came from a woman older than 75 with acute or convalescent COVID-19. The CDR3 region has the DNA TGCAGCGTTGAAGTGGTGACTGGCGGGGCCCTCCACTTT. It encodes CSVEVVTGGALHF.